Reported below is one TCR beta chain. The entry originates in a study of T cells after yellow fever vaccination. The germline CDR1 and CDR2 sequences are SGHRS and YFSETQ. This CDR3 is built from 16 residues. V lost 4 bases, J lost 5 bases, and 11 bases stayed unmatched. One entry per CDR3 protein results from TCRdb running MiXCR on the 5' RACE reads. The data show some 290,000 distinct CDR3 sequences, 9.5% to 12% seen once. The chain carries TRBV5-1 and TRBJ2-3, with 9 bases identical to TRBD2. The sample consisted of CD4+ T cells sorted from PBMCs, taken 45 days after the yellow fever booster vaccination. The source is a man between 18 and 35 years old who received the YFV17D yellow fever vaccine. The CDR3 protein is CASSPTGLARGDTQYF. CDR3 DNA: TGCGCCAGCAGCCCAACGGGACTAGCAAGGGGAGATACGCAGTATTTT.